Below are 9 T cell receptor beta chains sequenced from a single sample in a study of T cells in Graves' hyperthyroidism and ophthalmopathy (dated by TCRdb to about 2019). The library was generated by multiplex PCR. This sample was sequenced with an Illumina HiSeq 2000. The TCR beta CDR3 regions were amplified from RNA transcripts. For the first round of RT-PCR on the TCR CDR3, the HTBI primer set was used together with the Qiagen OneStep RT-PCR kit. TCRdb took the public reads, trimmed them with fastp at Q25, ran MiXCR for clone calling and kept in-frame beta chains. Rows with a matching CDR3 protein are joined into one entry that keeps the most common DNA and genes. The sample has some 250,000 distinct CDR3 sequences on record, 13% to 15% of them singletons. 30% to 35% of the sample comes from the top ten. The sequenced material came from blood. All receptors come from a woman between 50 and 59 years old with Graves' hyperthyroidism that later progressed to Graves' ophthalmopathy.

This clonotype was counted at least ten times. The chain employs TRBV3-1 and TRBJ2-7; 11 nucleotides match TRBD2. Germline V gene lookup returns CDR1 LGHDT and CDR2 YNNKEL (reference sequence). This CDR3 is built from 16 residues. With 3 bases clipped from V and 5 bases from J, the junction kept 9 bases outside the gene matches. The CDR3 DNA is TGTGCCAGCAGCCACCACGGAACTAGCGGGAGTAACGAGCAGTACTTC. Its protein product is CASSHHGTSGSNEQYF.

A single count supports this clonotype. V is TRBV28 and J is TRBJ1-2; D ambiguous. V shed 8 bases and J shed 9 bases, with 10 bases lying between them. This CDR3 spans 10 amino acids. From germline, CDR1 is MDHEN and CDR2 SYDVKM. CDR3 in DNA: TGTGCCAGCCGGGGTGACAGCTACACCTTC. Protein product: CASRGDSYTF.

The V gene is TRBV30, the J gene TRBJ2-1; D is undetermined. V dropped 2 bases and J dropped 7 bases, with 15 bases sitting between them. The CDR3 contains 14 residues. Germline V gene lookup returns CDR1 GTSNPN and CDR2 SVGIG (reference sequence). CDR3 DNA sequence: TGTGCCTGGAGTCTAACCCCTCCCGGGAATGAGCAGTTCTTC. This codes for CAWSLTPPGNEQFF.

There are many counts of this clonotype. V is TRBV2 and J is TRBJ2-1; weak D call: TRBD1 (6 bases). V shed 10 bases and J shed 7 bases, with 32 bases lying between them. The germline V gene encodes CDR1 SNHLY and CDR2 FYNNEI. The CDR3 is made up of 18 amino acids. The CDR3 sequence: CATPRVKEQGTMGNEQFF. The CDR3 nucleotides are TGTGCCACCCCCCGGGTAAAAGAACAGGGCACGATGGGGAATGAGCAGTTCTTC.

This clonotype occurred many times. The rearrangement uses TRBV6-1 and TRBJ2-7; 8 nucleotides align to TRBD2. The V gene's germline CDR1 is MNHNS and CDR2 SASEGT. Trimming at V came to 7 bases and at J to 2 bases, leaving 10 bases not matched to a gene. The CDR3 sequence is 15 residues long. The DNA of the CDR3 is TGTGCCAGCACCTTACGGGGGGGATTTCCCTACGAGCAGTACTTC. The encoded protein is CASTLRGGFPYEQYF.

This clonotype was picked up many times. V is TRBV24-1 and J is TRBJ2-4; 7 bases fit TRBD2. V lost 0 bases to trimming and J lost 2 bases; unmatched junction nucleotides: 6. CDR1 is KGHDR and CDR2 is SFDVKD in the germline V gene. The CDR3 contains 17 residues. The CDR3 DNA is TGTGCCACCAGTGATTTGAGTAGGGGAGGGCCCAAAAACATTCAGTACTTC. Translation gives CATSDLSRGGPKNIQYF.

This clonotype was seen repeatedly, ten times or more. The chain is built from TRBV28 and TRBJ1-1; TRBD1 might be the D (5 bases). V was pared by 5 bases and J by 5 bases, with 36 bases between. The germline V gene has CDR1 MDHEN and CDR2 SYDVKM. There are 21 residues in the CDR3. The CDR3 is CASSPQFSQGWTQGVRTEAFF. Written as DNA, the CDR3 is TGTGCCAGCAGTCCCCAATTTTCGCAGGGATGGACCCAAGGAGTACGGACTGAAGCTTTCTTT.

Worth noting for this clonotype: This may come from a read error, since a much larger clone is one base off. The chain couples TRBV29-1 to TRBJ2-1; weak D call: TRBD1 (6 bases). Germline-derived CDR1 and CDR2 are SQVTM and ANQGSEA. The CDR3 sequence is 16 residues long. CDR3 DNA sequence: TGCAGCGCTCGTGGGGTCAGGGGTCCATCCTACAATGGGCAGTTCTTC. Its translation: CSARGVRGPSYNGQFF.

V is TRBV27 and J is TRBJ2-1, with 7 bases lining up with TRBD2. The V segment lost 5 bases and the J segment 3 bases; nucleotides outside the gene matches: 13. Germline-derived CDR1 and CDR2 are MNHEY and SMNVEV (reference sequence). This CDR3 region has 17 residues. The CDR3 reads CASSTPFGGSFYNEQFF. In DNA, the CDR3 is TGTGCCAGCAGTACTCCCTTTGGCGGGAGCTTCTACAATGAGCAGTTCTTC.